This T cell receptor beta chain stems from a study of CD8+CD57+ T cells in acquired aplastic anemia. Study summary: Quantities of DNA derived from sorted CD4+ and CD8+ cells averaged approximately 3.3 ug.

About this clonotype itself: Because the CDR3's place on the DNA is in doubt, the DNA is left out and the CDR3 is given as listed by TCRdb.

The germline V gene has CDR1 SGHRS and CDR2 YFSETQ. With termini counted, the CDR3 has 22 amino acids. Researchers used genomic DNA as the template to profile TCR beta VDJ and CDR3. From the reads, TCRdb called clonotypes with MiXCR, one entry per CDR3 protein. Seen here are hundreds of thousands of distinct CDR3 sequences, roughly 59% observed once, and the top ten hold roughly 1.2%. For sequencing, patients were chosen who had shown expansion of CD8+CD57+ cells by flow cytometry. All patients had severe acquired aplastic anemia. At blood sampling, none of the patients had yet received therapy. The chain employs TRBV5-1 and TRBJ1-1; the table's D call, TRBD1, was not checked against the DNA. The sample was sorted CD4+, CD8+, or CD8+CD57+ T cells (not recorded which) from PBMCs. This clonotype was obtained from a human donor with aplastic anemia. The CDR3 here is CASSFYICSARAQGQVITEAFF.